Following are 9 T cell receptor beta chains from one sample sequenced in a study of a mutant IDH1 vaccine in newly diagnosed glioma. TCRdb's table, derived via immunoSEQ multiplex PCR, lists solely in-frame clones and lacks some. The table has around 41,000 clones, about 78% seen once. Which antigens these TCRs recognize remains unknown. Time point here: week 23, last vaccination. The vaccine gave 300 ug of a 20-mer mutant IDH1 peptide subcutaneously per dose. Sequencing used PBMCs, obtained from a glioma patient whose treatment included an IDH1 peptide vaccine. These receptors were collected from a woman in her thirties or forties with glioma. Some clones in this sample may be carry-over from other donors' samples.

The chain is built from TRBV4-3 and TRBJ2-2, with 7 bases that match TRBD1. This CDR3 region has 16 residues. V shed 1 base, J shed 4 bases, and the junction held 6 bases outside the gene matches. The germline V gene has CDR1 LGHNA and CDR2 YSLEER. The CDR3 DNA is TGCGCCAGCAGCCAAGGCGACAGGGTAGTCACCGGGGAGCTGTTTTTT. Amino acids: CASSQGDRVVTGELFF.

The chain links TRBV9 to TRBJ2-7; 7 bases align to TRBD2. V lost 7 bases, J lost 2 bases, and 15 bases stayed unmatched. The CDR3 is 16 residues long. Germline V CDR1 and CDR2: SGDLS, YYNGEE. The CDR3 protein is CASPPWGLAEPYEQYF. The DNA for the CDR3 is TGTGCCAGCCCTCCTTGGGGCCTAGCGGAACCCTACGAGCAGTACTTC.

The chain employs TRBV19 and TRBJ1-4, with 10 bases matching TRBD1. CDR3 length: 15 residues. V trimming: 9 bases; J trimming: 5 bases; junction bases outside the gene matches: 9. Germline V CDR1 and CDR2: LNHDA, SQIVND (reference sequence). CDR3 DNA sequence: TGTGCCAGCCAGAACCCGGGACAGGGGAATGAAAAACTGTTTTTT. Its protein is CASQNPGQGNEKLFF.

This clone was recorded a few times. The CDR3 sequence: CSVGAGRSGWGTEAFF. The CDR3 DNA reads TGCAGCGTTGGAGCGGGTCGCAGCGGGTGGGGCACTGAAGCTTTCTTT. The gene calls are TRBV29-1 and TRBJ1-1, with D hard to call. Trimming stripped 4 bases from V and 4 bases from J, with 22 bases between. The CDR3 length is 16 residues. Germline CDR1 reads SQVTM; CDR2 reads ANQGSEA.

This rearrangement joins TRBV5-1 to TRBJ2-3, with D maybe TRBD1 (6 bases). The CDR3 is made up of 15 amino acids. Germline V lookup: CDR1 SGHRS, CDR2 YFSETQ. V was pared by 1 base and J by 2 bases, with 11 bases between. The CDR3 protein is CASSLRGSVTDTQYF. CDR3 DNA sequence: TGCGCCAGCAGCTTGAGGGGGAGTGTCACAGATACGCAGTATTTT.

This sequence joins TRBV28 and TRBJ1-1, with a possible D match to TRBD1 (6 bases). Germline CDR1 reads MDHEN; CDR2 reads SYDVKM. The CDR3 covers 14 residues. V lost 4 bases and J lost 4, with 13 bases in between. In DNA, the CDR3 is TGTGCCAGCAGTTCCCGACAGGTCGTCACTGAAGCTTTCTTT. Residues: CASSSRQVVTEAFF.

V gene TRBV15 combines with J gene TRBJ2-7, with 7 bases that match TRBD1. CDR3 length: 14 residues. V was pared by 1 base and J by 4 bases, with 4 bases of the junction left unmatched. Germline V gene lookup returns CDR1 LNHNV and CDR2 YYDKDF (reference sequence). The CDR3 reads CATSRVNRGYEQYF. CDR3 in DNA: TGTGCCACCAGCAGAGTCAACAGGGGATACGAGCAGTACTTC.

The rearrangement uses TRBV5-4 and TRBJ2-1, with 7 bases identical to TRBD2. The CDR3 contains 15 residues. V dropped 0 bases and J dropped 6; count of bases not matched to a gene: 6. The V gene's germline CDR1 is SGHNT and CDR2 YYREEE (reference sequence). CDR3 loop: CASSLASGGGNEQFF. The CDR3 DNA is TGTGCCAGCAGCTTGGCGTCGGGAGGTGGCAATGAGCAGTTCTTC. The full variable domain, rest sourced from reference TRBV5-4 and TRBJ2-1, is ETGVTQSPTHLIKTRGQQVTLRCSSQSGHNTVSWYQQALGQGPQFIFQYYREEENGRGNFPPRFSGLQFPNYSSELNVNALELDDSALYLCASSLASGGGNEQFFGPGTRLTVL.

This chain's CDR3 is CASSAGRTYEQYF. The CDR3 DNA follows: TGTGCCAGTAGTGCAGGGAGAACCTACGAGCAGTACTTC. This chain connects TRBV19 to TRBJ2-7, with D perhaps given as TRBD1 or TRBD2 (5 bases each). The germline gives CDR1 LNHDA, CDR2 SQIVND (reference sequence). V was clipped by 5 bases and J by 2 bases, with 10 bases between them. This CDR3 region has 13 residues.